This TCR beta chain was documented in a study of identical twins. As to this clonotype: Its cognate antigen is unknown.

In germline, CDR1 is LGHDT, CDR2 YNNKEL (reference sequence). Trimming removed 1 base at V and 6 bases at J, with 7 bases between. The CDR3 has 13 amino acids. Using its own MiXCR run on the 5' RACE reads, TCRdb lists one record per CDR3 protein. The top ten hold 8.8% of the sample, which has approximately 240,000 distinct CDR3 sequences, 11% to 15% seen once. Study-level results: Out-of-frame sharing of TCR alpha in monozygotic twins was underestimated by models.

The sequence came from a woman aged 18-29 years in good health. This chain connects TRBV3-1 to TRBJ1-5; possibly TRBD1 for D (5 bases). Sequencing was done on a sample of memory (CD45RO+) T cells sorted from blood. The CDR3 reads CASSQGQGQPQHF. The CDR3 DNA is TGTGCCAGCAGCCAAGGGCAGGGTCAGCCCCAGCATTTT.